The sequence of this T cell receptor (beta chain) was determined in a study of shared clonotypes between healthy human individuals. CD4+ cells underwent separation, giving CD45RA+ naive and CD45RA-negative memory subsets. As originally analysed: Without quality scores, immunoSEQ junctional reads could not be filtered like full-length reads. This table comes from immunoSEQ multiplex PCR, and its TCRdb copy is limited to in-frame clones, with some not included. V and J calls and clone size are given by that table; D and trimming were obtained from the DNA. The repertoire includes about 1 million clones, more than 65% of them detected once, and approximately 1.5% sits in the top ten. Of note for this clone: Its antigen is as yet unknown.

General study results and limits: Non-shared clonotypes had lower generation probabilities than those shared by all four donors. A handful of donors had about 5% of their naive CD4 clonotypes in common.

The receptor was isolated from a man aged 18 to 30 in good health. Sequenced input: memory CD4+ T cells sorted from blood. Subset given: CD45RA-negative fraction.

CDR3 residues: CSAVTSGKGEQYF. The DNA for the CDR3 is TGCAGCGCCGTCACCAGCGGGAAAGGTGAGCAGTACTTC. The rearrangement links TRBV29-1 to TRBJ2-7; TRBD2 matches at 7 bases. The CDR3 totals 13 residues. Per the germline V gene, CDR1 is SQVTM and CDR2 is ANQGSEA. After removal of 7 bases from V and 7 bases from J, the junction contained 13 bases not matched to a gene.